This T cell receptor beta chain was profiled in a study of spatial heterogeneity in lung cancer. Noted time point: sample taken at primary tumor resection. Just over 70 TRACERx patients with early, untreated non-small cell lung cancer donated samples. The authors sequenced whole RNA from tumor, nontumor lung or frozen PBMC without sorting. This clonotype showed up many times. Its matching antigen is unknown. General study points: There was tracking of ubiquitous and regional nonsynonymous mutations by the respective counts of ubiquitous and regional expanded TCRs. Tumor mutation counts were tracked by expanded intratumoral alpha and beta TCR counts.

V lost 5 bases, J lost 2 bases, and 9 bases lay in between. This CDR3 contains 13 residues. TCRdb used MiXCR to reprocess the 5' RACE reads, holding one entry per CDR3 protein. There are 2,000 to 2,500 distinct CDR3 sequences in the sample; about 5.3% occur only once, and approximately 9.7% lies in the top ten. This receptor was obtained from a male donor with early-stage non-small cell lung cancer. V gene TRBV12-3 or TRBV12-4 combines with J gene TRBJ2-5; TRBD1 is a possible D gene (5 bases). The sample here was lung tumor tissue, taken at surgery. CDR3 DNA sequence: TGTGCCAGCAGTCAACGACAGCAAGAGACCCAGTACTTC. It translates to CASSQRQQETQYF.